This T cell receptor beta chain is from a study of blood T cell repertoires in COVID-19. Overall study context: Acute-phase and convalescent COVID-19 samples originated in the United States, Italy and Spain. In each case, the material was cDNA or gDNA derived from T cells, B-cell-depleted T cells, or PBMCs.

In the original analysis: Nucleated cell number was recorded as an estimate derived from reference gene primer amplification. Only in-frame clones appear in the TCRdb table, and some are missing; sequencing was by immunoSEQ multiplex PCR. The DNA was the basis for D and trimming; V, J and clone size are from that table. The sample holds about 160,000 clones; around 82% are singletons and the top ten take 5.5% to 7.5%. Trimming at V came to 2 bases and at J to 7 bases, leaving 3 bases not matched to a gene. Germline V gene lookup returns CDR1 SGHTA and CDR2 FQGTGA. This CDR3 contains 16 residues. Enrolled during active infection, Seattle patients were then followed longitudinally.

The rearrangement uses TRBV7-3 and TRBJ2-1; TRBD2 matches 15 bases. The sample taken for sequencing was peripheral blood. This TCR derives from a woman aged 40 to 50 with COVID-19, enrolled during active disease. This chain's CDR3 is CASSLGGLAGGNEQFF. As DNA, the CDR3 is TGTGCCAGCAGCTTAGGAGGACTAGCGGGGGGGAATGAGCAGTTCTTC.